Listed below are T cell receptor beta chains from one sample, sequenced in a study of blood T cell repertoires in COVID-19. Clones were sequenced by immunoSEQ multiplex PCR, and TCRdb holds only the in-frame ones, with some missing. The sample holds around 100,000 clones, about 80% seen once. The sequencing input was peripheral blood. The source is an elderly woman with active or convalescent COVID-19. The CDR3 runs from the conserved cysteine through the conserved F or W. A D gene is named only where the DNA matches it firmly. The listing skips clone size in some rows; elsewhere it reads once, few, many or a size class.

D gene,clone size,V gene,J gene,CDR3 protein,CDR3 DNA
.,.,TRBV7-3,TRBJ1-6,CASSHTGEGNSPLHF,TGTGCCAGCAGCCACACGGGGGAGGGGAATTCACCCCTCCACTTT
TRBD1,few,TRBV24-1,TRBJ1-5,CATSEGPGQGHQPQHF,TGTGCCACCAGTGAAGGGCCGGGACAGGGCCATCAGCCCCAGCATTTT
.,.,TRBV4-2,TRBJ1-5,CASSQVVFEAAATNQPQHF,TGTGCCAGCAGCCAAGTGGTCTTTGAGGCGGCAGCGACTAATCAGCCCCAGCATTTT
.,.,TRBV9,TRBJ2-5,CASTGRGGHDGQETQYF,TGTGCCAGCACCGGAAGGGGTGGTCACGATGGGCAAGAGACCCAGTACTTC
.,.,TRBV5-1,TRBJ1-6,CASSDIGSNSPLHF,TGCGCCAGCAGCGACATAGGGAGCAATTCACCCCTCCACTTT
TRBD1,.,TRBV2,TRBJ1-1,CASGTGGNTEAFF,TGTGCCAGCGGGACAGGGGGGAACACTGAAGCTTTCTTT
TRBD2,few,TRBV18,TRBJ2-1,CASPEAGTSGSSYNEQFF,TGTGCCAGCCCAGAGGCCGGGACTAGCGGAAGCTCCTACAATGAGCAGTTCTTC
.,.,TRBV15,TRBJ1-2,CATRGANYGYTF,TGTGCCACCCGGGGGGCTAACTATGGCTACACCTTC
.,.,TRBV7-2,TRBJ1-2,CASRQMFGFEYGYTF,TGTGCCAGCAGGCAAATGTTCGGTTTTGAATATGGCTACACCTTC
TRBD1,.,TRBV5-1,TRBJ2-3,CASSLATGAGTDTQYF,TGCGCCAGCAGCTTGGCGACAGGGGCGGGCACAGATACGCAGTATTTT
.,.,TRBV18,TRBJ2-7,CASSPTRNYEQYF,TGTGCCAGCTCACCAACGAGGAACTACGAGCAGTACTTC
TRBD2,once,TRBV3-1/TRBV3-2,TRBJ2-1,CASSTPPGLDGNEQFF,TGTGCCAGCAGCACCCCACCGGGACTAGATGGGAATGAGCAGTTCTTC
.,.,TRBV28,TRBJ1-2,CASDDFGGSVYGYTF,TGTGCCAGCGACGACTTCGGGGGGTCTGTCTATGGCTACACCTTC
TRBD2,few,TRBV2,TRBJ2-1,CASKAGLANGEQFF,TGTGCCAGCAAGGCGGGACTAGCGAATGGTGAGCAGTTCTTC
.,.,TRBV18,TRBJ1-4,CASSPAREEKLFF,TGTGCCAGCTCGCCGGCCAGGGAAGAAAAACTGTTTTTT
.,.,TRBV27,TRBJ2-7,CASSSVRANYEQYF,TGTGCCAGCAGTTCTGTCAGGGCCAACTACGAGCAGTACTTC
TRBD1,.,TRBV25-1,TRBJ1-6,CASRPPGQVNSPLHF,TGTGCCAGCAGGCCCCCGGGACAGGTTAATTCACCCCTCCACTTT
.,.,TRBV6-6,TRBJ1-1,CASSTTGGVSTEAFF,TGTGCCAGCAGCACGACTGGGGGCGTCAGCACTGAAGCTTTCTTT
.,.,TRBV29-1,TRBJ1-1,CSVGAQLNTEAFF,TGCAGCGTTGGGGCGCAGCTGAACACTGAAGCTTTCTTT
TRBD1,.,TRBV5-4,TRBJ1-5,CASSNSQQGNQPQHF,TGTGCCAGCAGTAATTCCCAACAGGGGAATCAGCCCCAGCATTTT
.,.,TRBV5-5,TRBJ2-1,CASSPRRDEQFF,TGTGCCAGCAGCCCACGGAGGGATGAGCAGTTCTTC
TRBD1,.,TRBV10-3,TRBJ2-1,CAISGTGEHNEQFF,TGTGCCATCAGCGGGACAGGGGAACACAATGAGCAGTTCTTC
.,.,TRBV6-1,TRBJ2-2,CASSEGLGTYRGELFF,TGTGCCAGCAGTGAAGGCCTGGGGACTTATAGGGGGGAGCTGTTTTTT
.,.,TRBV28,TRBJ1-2,CATDIGQPYGYTF,TGTGCGACCGATATTGGACAGCCATATGGCTACACCTTC
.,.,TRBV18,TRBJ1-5,CASSPGWEGSQPQHF,TGTGCCAGCTCACCAGGGTGGGAGGGGAGTCAGCCCCAGCATTTT
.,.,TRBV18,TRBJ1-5,CASSPTGYSNQPQHF,TGTGCCAGCTCACCGACAGGTTATAGCAATCAGCCCCAGCATTTT
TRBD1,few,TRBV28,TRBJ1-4,CASSLDRVREKLFF,TGTGCCAGCAGCCTCGACAGGGTTCGGGAAAAACTGTTTTTT
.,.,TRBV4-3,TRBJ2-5,CASSSHPGQGDETQYF,TGCGCCAGCAGCTCACACCCCGGGCAGGGCGACGAGACCCAGTACTTC
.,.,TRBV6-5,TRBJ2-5,CASRPSIYQETQYF,TGTGCCAGCAGGCCCAGTATTTATCAAGAGACCCAGTACTTC
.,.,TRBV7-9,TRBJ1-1,CASTPASRDTEAFF,TGTGCCAGCACCCCGGCCTCGAGGGACACTGAAGCTTTCTTT
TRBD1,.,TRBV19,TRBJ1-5,CASMGAGTGYFQPQHF,TGTGCCAGTATGGGGGCCGGGACAGGGTATTTTCAGCCCCAGCATTTT
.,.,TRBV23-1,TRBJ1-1,CASTTTGSWNTEAFF,TGCGCCAGCACAACGACCGGGAGCTGGAACACTGAAGCTTTCTTT
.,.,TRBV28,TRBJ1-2,CASSLQGSINYGYTF,TGTGCCAGCAGTTTACAGGGGAGCATTAACTATGGCTACACCTTC
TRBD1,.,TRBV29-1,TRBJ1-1,CSVNRGSGAFF,TGCAGCGTTAACAGGGGGTCCGGGGCTTTCTTT
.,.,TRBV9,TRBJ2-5,CASSVSGGTQYF,TGTGCCAGCAGCGTCTCCGGGGGGACCCAGTACTTC
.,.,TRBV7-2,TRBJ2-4,CASSLEWGGLAKNIQYF,TGTGCCAGCAGCTTAGAATGGGGGGGCCTAGCCAAAAACATTCAGTACTTC
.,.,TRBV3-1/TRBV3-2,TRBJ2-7,CASSQVEFEQYF,TGTGCCAGCAGCCAAGTTGAGTTCGAGCAGTACTTC